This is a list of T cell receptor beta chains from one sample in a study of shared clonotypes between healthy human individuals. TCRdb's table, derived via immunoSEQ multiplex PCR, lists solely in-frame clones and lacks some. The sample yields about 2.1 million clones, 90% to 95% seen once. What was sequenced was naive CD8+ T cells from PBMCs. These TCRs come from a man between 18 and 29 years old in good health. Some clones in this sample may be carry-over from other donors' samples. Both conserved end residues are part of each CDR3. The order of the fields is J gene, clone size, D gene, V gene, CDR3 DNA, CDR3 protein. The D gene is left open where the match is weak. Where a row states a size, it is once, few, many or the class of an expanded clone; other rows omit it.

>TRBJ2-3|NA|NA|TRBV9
TGTGCCAGCAGCGCCGAGGGACTTCTATTTCCTGATACGCAGTATTTT
CASSAEGLLFPDTQYF
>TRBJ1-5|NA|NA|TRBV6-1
TGTGCCAGCAGTGGAACAGGGAAAAATCAGCCCCAGCATTTT
CASSGTGKNQPQHF
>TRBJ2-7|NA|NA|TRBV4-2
TGTGCCAGCAGCCAAGAAGGCGGTAGCTCCTACGAGCAGTACTTC
CASSQEGGSSYEQYF
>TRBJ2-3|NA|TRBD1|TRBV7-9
TGTGCCAGCAGCACTAGGGACCCGGGACAGGGAGGCACAGATACGCAGTATTTT
CASSTRDPGQGGTDTQYF
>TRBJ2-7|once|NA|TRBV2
TGTGCCAGCAAGGGGGTTAACTCCTACGAGCAGTACTTC
CASKGVNSYEQYF
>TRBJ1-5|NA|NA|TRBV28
TGTGCCAGCAGTCGAACCGGACACCTGGTGGATCAGCCCCAGCATTTT
CASSRTGHLVDQPQHF
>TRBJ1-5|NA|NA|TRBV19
TGTGCCAGTAGTATAGATTCGGGTGCGAGCAATCAGCCCCAGCATTTT
CASSIDSGASNQPQHF
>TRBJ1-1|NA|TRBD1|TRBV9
TGTGCCAGCAGCGTATGGGACAGAATGAACACTGAAGCTTTCTTT
CASSVWDRMNTEAFF
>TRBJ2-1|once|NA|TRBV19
TGTGCCAGTAGTTTGAGGGACGGACCTACGAATGAGCAGTTCTTC
CASSLRDGPTNEQFF
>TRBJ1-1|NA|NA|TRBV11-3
TGTGCCAGCAGCTCGATCAGGGGACTGGATACTGAAGCTTTCTTT
CASSSIRGLDTEAFF
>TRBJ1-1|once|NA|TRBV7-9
TGTGCCAGCAGCTTAGGCGGGGCTGAAGCTTTCTTT
CASSLGGAEAFF
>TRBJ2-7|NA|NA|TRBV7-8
TGTGCCAGCAGGCTCTGGGACTCCAGCTCCTACGAGCAGTACTTC
CASRLWDSSSYEQYF
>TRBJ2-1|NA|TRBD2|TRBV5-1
TGCGCCAGCAGCTCGACTAGCGGGCCCGGGCGTGAGCAGTTCTTC
CASSSTSGPGREQFF
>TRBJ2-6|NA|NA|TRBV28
TGTGCCAGCAGTTCGAATCAGGGTACGAACGTCCTGACTTTC
CASSSNQGTNVLTF
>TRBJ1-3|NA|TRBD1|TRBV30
TGTGCCTGGATCTCCCGACAGGGTGATGAAGGTGGAAACACCATATATTTT
CAWISRQGDEGGNTIYF
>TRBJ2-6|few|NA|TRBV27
TGTGCCAGCAGTACTCTCTCTGGGGCCAACGTCCTGACTTTC
CASSTLSGANVLTF
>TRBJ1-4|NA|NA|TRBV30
TGTGCCTGGAGTGGGGAACAGGGAGAGGCAACTAATGAAAAACTGTTTTTT
CAWSGEQGEATNEKLFF
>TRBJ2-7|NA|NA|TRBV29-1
TGCAGCGTTGTCAGTGACTACGAGCAGTACTTC
CSVVSDYEQYF
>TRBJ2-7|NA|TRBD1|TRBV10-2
TGCGCCAGCGCCCCAATAGGGGGCGACTCCTACGAGCAGTACTTC
CASAPIGGDSYEQYF
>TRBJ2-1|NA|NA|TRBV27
TGTGCCAGCAGTTTAGGAATGAACGCCTACAATGAGCAGTTCTTC
CASSLGMNAYNEQFF
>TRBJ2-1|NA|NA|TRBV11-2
TGTGCCAGCAGCCCCAGCCCGGGGTACAATGAGCAGTTCTTC
CASSPSPGYNEQFF
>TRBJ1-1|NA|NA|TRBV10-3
TGTGCCATCAGTGAGTCGTCCAGCTTCGGAGTAGCTTTCTTT
CAISESSSFGVAFF
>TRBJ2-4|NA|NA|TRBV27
TGTGCCAGCAGTTCTCTCACTGAGAACATTCAGTACTTC
CASSSLTENIQYF
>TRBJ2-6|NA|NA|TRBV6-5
TGTGCCAGCACCACGACGTCTGGGGCCAACGTCCTGACTTTC
CASTTTSGANVLTF
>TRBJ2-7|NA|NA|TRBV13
TGTGCCAGCAGCTTGGACAAATACGAGCAGTACTTC
CASSLDKYEQYF
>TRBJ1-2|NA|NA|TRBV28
TGTGCCAGCAGTTTCCAGGGGTTACCCTATGGCTACACCTTC
CASSFQGLPYGYTF
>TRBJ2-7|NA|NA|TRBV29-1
TGCAGCGTTCAGGGGACGCGCTACGAGCAGTACTTC
CSVQGTRYEQYF
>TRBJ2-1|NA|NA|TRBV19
TGTGCCAGTAGTATGAGGGGGACGAATGAGCAGTTCTTC
CASSMRGTNEQFF
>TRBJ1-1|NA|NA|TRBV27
TGTGCCAGCAGTTTATCGCCCAGCCAGAACACTGAAGCTTTCTTT
CASSLSPSQNTEAFF
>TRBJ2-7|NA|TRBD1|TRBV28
TGTGCCAGCAGTCGGGACAGGACCTACGAGCAGTACTTC
CASSRDRTYEQYF
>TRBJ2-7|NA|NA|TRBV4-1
TGCGCCAGCAGCCAGCCTAGAGACTCCTACGAGCAGTACTTC
CASSQPRDSYEQYF
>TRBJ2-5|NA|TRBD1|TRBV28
TGTGCCAGCAGTTTCGGACAGGGGGTAGAGACCCAGTACTTC
CASSFGQGVETQYF
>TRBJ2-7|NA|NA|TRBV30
TGTGCCTGGCTTCGCCCCCGGGATCCAATCTACGAGCAGTACTTC
CAWLRPRDPIYEQYF
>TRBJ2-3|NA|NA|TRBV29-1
TGCAGCGTCGTACCGGGCCCCACAGATACGCAGTATTTT
CSVVPGPTDTQYF
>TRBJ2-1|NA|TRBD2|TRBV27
TGTGCCAGCAGTCTGGGACTAGCGGGCCTGACTGAGCAGTTCTTC
CASSLGLAGLTEQFF
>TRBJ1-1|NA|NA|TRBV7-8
TGTGCCAGCAGCTTTCCTGGGTCTACTATGGCTGAAGCTTTCTTT
CASSFPGSTMAEAFF
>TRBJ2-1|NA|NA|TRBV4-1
TGCGCCAGCAGCCAGAGGGCCACCAACAATGAGCAGTTCTTC
CASSQRATNNEQFF
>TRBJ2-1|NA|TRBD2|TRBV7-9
TGTGCCAGCGCCCCCAGGGCGGGAGTGGGGAATGAGCAGTTCTTC
CASAPRAGVGNEQFF
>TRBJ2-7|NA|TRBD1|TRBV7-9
TGTGCCAGCAGCTTAGCCCATCCGAACAGGGGATCCGAGCAGTACTTC
CASSLAHPNRGSEQYF
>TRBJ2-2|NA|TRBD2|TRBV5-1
TGCGCCAGCGACGACCCCACCGGGACTAGTAGAGCAGCCGGGGAGCTGTTTTTT
CASDDPTGTSRAAGELFF
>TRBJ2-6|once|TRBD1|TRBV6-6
TGTGCCAGCAGTACAGGGGGTGGTGGGGCCAACGTCCTGACTTTC
CASSTGGGGANVLTF
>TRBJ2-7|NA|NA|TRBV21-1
TGTGCCAGCAGCCGCTCCGGGACCGCTGGTGGGGAGAAGTTCCGGGAGGCCTACGAGCAGTACTTC
CASSRSGTAGGEKFREAYEQYF
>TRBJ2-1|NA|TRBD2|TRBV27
TGTGCCAGCAGTTTTCGAGCGGGAGGTCCCTACAATGAGCAGTTCTTC
CASSFRAGGPYNEQFF